Listed below are T cell receptor beta chains from one sample, sequenced in a study of cytotoxic CD8 clonotypes in ibrutinib-treated CLL. Using immunoSEQ multiplex PCR, the repertoire was profiled, and TCRdb retains in-frame clones only, with some absent. The table shows 250,000 to 350,000 clones, with approximately 76% occurring only once. This specimen consisted of PBMCs, obtained at disease progression, from a patient treated with ibrutinib. The receptor source for this set is a human donor with chronic lymphocytic leukemia. Each CDR3 is given with its conserved first and last residue. The order of the fields is D gene, clone size, J gene, V gene, CDR3 protein, CDR3 DNA. The D gene is left open where the match is weak. Some rows mark clone size as missing; the rest say once, few, many or name a class of expanded clone.

>.|.|TRBJ2-3|TRBV7-9
CASSYLAADTQYF
TGTGCCAGCAGCTACCTCGCGGCAGATACGCAGTATTTT
>.|.|TRBJ1-2|TRBV4-1
CASSQAISRQGRGGYTF
TGCGCCAGCAGCCAGGCGATAAGTAGGCAGGGACGGGGAGGCTACACCTTC
>TRBD2|.|TRBJ2-1|TRBV11-2
CASSFSGGNEQFF
TGTGCCAGCAGCTTTTCGGGGGGCAATGAGCAGTTCTTC
>TRBD1|.|TRBJ2-2|TRBV29-1
CSVGTGGPNTGELFF
TGCAGCGTGGGGACAGGGGGCCCGAACACCGGGGAGCTGTTTTTT
>.|.|TRBJ1-6|TRBV18
CASSLRDFGSPLHF
TGTGCCAGCTCCCTTCGGGATTTCGGCTCACCCCTCCACTTT
>TRBD2|once|TRBJ2-7|TRBV27
CASSPRLAGAPYEQYF
TGTGCCAGCAGTCCCCGGCTAGCGGGGGCCCCCTACGAGCAGTACTTC
>.|few|TRBJ2-7|TRBV7-8
CASRLGLEQYF
TGTGCCAGCCGATTGGGGCTCGAGCAGTACTTC
>TRBD2|.|TRBJ2-1|TRBV7-3
CASSLIASGGSYNEQFF
TGTGCCAGCAGCTTAATCGCTAGCGGGGGTTCCTACAATGAGCAGTTCTTC
>.|.|TRBJ2-3|TRBV11-3
CASSSTHSWTDTQYF
TGTGCCAGCAGTAGCACCCACTCGTGGACAGATACGCAGTATTTT
>TRBD1|.|TRBJ1-2|TRBV5-6
CASRGTGQGLYGYTF
TGTGCCAGCAGGGGGACAGGACAGGGTTTGTATGGCTACACCTTC
>.|.|TRBJ2-5|TRBV18
CASSPPLGGTVAETQYF
TGTGCCAGCTCACCACCTTTAGGGGGAACGGTCGCAGAGACCCAGTACTTC
>.|.|TRBJ1-6|TRBV27
CASRPHRVGNSPLHF
TGTGCCAGCAGACCTCACAGGGTTGGTAATTCACCCCTCCACTTT
>TRBD2|.|TRBJ2-1|TRBV6-4
CASSDAAIAGVDEQFF
TGTGCCAGCAGTGACGCCGCAATAGCGGGAGTCGATGAGCAGTTCTTC
>.|once|TRBJ2-7|TRBV5-6
CASSLGTVTPYEQYF
TGTGCCAGCAGCTTGGGGACAGTCACTCCCTACGAGCAGTACTTC
>TRBD1|few|TRBJ2-6|TRBV5-1
CASKRQGQSSGANVLTF
TGCGCCAGCAAAAGACAGGGGCAATCCTCTGGGGCCAACGTCCTGACTTTC
>.|.|TRBJ2-5|TRBV15
CATSREGQHQFQETQYF
TGTGCCACCAGCAGAGAGGGGCAGCACCAATTCCAAGAGACCCAGTACTTC
>TRBD2|.|TRBJ2-5|TRBV2
CASSPIGGAGETQYF
TGTGCCAGCAGCCCCATCGGGGGGGCCGGGGAGACCCAGTACTTC
>.|once|TRBJ2-7|TRBV7-2
CASSLGASHTYEQYF
TGTGCCAGCAGCTTAGGTGCAAGCCACACCTACGAGCAGTACTTC
>.|once|TRBJ2-2|TRBV7-8
CASSFGSSGELFF
TGTGCCAGCAGCTTCGGGAGTTCTGGGGAGCTGTTTTTT
>TRBD2|.|TRBJ2-7|TRBV7-8
CASSFWSGTSGVYEQYF
TGTGCCAGCAGCTTCTGGAGTGGGACTAGCGGAGTCTACGAGCAGTACTTC